The 6 T cell receptor beta chains listed next were all sequenced from one sample in a study of tumor-infiltrating lymphocytes in primary liver carcinoma. Scientists recovered RNA and DNA together from about 20-30 mg of unsorted bulk tissue. Making TCR beta cDNA involved approximately 0.5 ug total RNA and a constant-region primer. For TCR beta, libraries were produced by three nested multiplex PCR rounds using slightly modified ARM-PCR. Use of TRBV1-TRBV30 forward primers with a C-beta reverse primer characterized the first two PCR rounds, which lasted roughly 11 cycles each. MiXCR, run by TCRdb on the multiplex PCR reads, gives a single entry per CDR3 protein. The table lists about 120,000 distinct CDR3 sequences, approximately 71% of them singletons. What was sequenced was tumor-adjacent normal liver tissue. Source of these receptors: an older woman with primary liver carcinoma and hepatitis B virus infection.

As for this clonotype: At one end the junction does not follow the germline gene, possibly because of a read error. This chain joins TRBV5-4 and TRBJ2-7, with D perhaps matching TRBD1 (6 bases). The CDR3 is 14 amino acids. Germline CDR1 reads SGHNT; CDR2 reads YYREEE (reference sequence). Here the CDR3 DNA reads TGTGCCAGCAGCACCGGGACAATCCCCTACGAGCAGTGCTTC. Encoded protein: CASSTGTIPYEQCF.

On this clonotype itself: This may arise from a read error, as a much more abundant clone is one base away. The chain is built from TRBV28 and TRBJ1-2, with a tentative D call TRBD1 (5 bases). The CDR3 runs 12 residues. Germline loops: CDR1 MDHEN, CDR2 SYDVKM. V was shortened by 6 bases and J by 10 bases, with 15 bases between the two germline ends. CDR3 amino acids: CASSNVRDDYTF. The CDR3 coding sequence is TGTGCCAGCAGCAATGTCAGGGACGACTACACCTTC.

This clonotype came up many times. The V and J genes are TRBV4-2 and TRBJ1-3, with a tentative D call TRBD1 (6 bases). Trimming removed 1 base at V and 2 bases at J, with 15 bases between. The CDR3 totals 17 residues. Germline assignment: CDR1 LGHNA and CDR2 YNFKEQ. CDR3: CASSQGGGGLAGNTIYF. The CDR3, as DNA: TGTGCCAGCAGCCAAGGCGGGGGGGGCCTTGCTGGAAACACCATATATTTT.

A word on this clonotype: A much larger clone lies one base from this, so it may be a read error. The chain recombines TRBV30 with TRBJ2-2; 8 bases match TRBD2. CDR1 is GTSNPN, CDR2 SVGIG, per germline (reference sequence). V gave up 8 bases and J gave up 10 bases; unmatched junction bases: 12. This CDR3 region has 13 residues. The CDR3 loop is CAPERELVEELFF. DNA for the CDR3: TGTGCCCCTGAGCGGGAGTTGGTCGAGGAGCTGTTTTTT.

Only a few counts were recorded for this clonotype. As the CDR3 is not closed by the conserved phenylalanine or tryptophan, this likely results from a read error. This chain connects TRBV11-2 to TRBJ2-1, with D maybe TRBD2 (6 bases). Per germline, CDR1 SGHAT and CDR2 FQNNGV. CDR3 length: 14 amino acids. CDR3 DNA sequence: TGTGCAAGCAGCTTAGCCGGGAGTCTTAATGAGCAGTTCTCC. Its protein is CASSLAGSLNEQFS.

As for this clonotype: The junction differs from germline at one of its ends, possibly a read error. The chain joins TRBV6-6 to TRBJ2-1; D possibly corresponds to TRBD1 (6 bases). This CDR3 region has 16 residues. Per germline, CDR1 MNHNY and CDR2 SVGAGI (reference sequence). The CDR3 spells CASSFGTLADYKEQFF. Written as DNA, the CDR3 is TGTGCCAGCAGTTTCGGGACACTTGCCGACTACAAAGAGCAGTTCTTC.